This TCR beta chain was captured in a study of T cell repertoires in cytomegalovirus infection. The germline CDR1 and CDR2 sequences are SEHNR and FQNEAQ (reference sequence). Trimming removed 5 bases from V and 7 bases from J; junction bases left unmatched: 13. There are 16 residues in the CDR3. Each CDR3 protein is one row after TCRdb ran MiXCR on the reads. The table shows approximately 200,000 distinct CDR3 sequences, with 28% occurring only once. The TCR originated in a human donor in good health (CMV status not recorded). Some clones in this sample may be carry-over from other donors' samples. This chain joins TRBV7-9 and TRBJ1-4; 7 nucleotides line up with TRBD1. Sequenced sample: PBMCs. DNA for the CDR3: TGTGCCAGCAGCCCAGGGACAGTCGGAGGAGGTGAAAAACTGTTTTTT. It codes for CASSPGTVGGGEKLFF.